The clone carrying this T cell receptor (beta chain) was counted at least ten times. Its antigen is unidentified. This specimen belongs to a study of T cells in Graves' hyperthyroidism and ophthalmopathy. For the study at large: Peripheral blood collection took place at initial diagnosis, before any treatment. Study-level points and caveats: The model made its ophthalmopathy prediction, and onset followed a median 6.5 months later.

Thyroid ultrasound, orbital computed tomography, clinical symptoms, and serum thyroxine and TRAb underpinned diagnoses. Amplification targeted TCR beta CDR3 regions from RNA transcripts. In the first-round RT-PCR of the TCR CDR3, the HTBI primer set was used. TCRdb re-analysed the multiplex PCR reads in MiXCR, keeping a single row per CDR3 protein. Of more than 300,000 distinct CDR3 sequences in the sample, roughly 14% were seen once. Between the trimmed V and J ends, which lost 1 base and 6 bases, there was a span of 13 bases. This CDR3 has 14 residues. The germline gives CDR1 SGHVS, CDR2 FNYEAQ. V is TRBV7-6 and J is TRBJ2-7; possibly TRBD2 for D (7 bases). The sequence derives from a woman aged 25 to 45 with Graves' ophthalmopathy. The material sequenced was blood. The CDR3 sequence is CASSLGGGDIEQYF. CDR3 nucleotide sequence: TGTGCCAGCAGCTTAGGAGGGGGGGATATCGAGCAGTACTTC.